A single TCR beta chain is shown here with its context. Its target is unknown. The source of the sample is a study of Tregs in tolerant kidney transplant recipients. After removal of 6 bases from V and 3 bases from J, the junction contained 3 bases not matched to a gene. Germline CDR1 and CDR2: SNHLY and FYNNEI. The CDR3 consists of 13 residues. Study-level findings and limits: Antigen-driven expansion was suggested because donor-specific Tregs expanded more than all Tregs in tolerant patients.

Sequencing used immunoSEQ multiplex PCR; TCRdb keeps in-frame clones, though not all of them. Found here are 110,000 or so clones, around 91% of them singletons; the top ten hold roughly 0.35%. The TCR comes from a human donor who received a combined kidney and bone marrow transplant. The genes are TRBV2 and TRBJ2-7; the match to TRBD1 covers 9 bases. The sample in question was CD4+ T cells from blood, obtained before the transplant. The CDR3 reads CASRGGQGYEQYF. In DNA, the CDR3 is TGTGCCAGCAGGGGGGGACAGGGCTACGAGCAGTACTTC.